Below are 30 T cell receptor beta chains sequenced from a single sample in a study of patients and donors after allogeneic stem cell transplantation. TCRdb re-derived calls from the RT-PCR reads in MiXCR, one entry per CDR3 protein. The repertoire holds some 960,000 distinct CDR3 sequences, 15% to 20% seen once, with around 6% in the top ten. Sequencing input: blood, either unsorted or a sorted T cell fraction (not recorded which). The origin of the receptors is a human donor who was either an allogeneic HSCT recipient or a stem cell or donor lymphocyte infusion donor (not recorded which). It is not recorded whose cells these are; they may come from a transplant donor.

This clonotype has at least ten counts. The chain employs TRBV4-1 and TRBJ1-1; D uncertain. The CDR3 runs 14 residues. Germline CDR1 reads MGHRA; CDR2 reads YSYEKL. V lost 0 bases and J 9 bases, leaving 14 bases between the germline ends. The CDR3 loop reads CASSQETGKSQAFF. Here the CDR3 DNA reads TGCGCCAGCAGCCAAGAGACGGGAAAAAGTCAAGCTTTCTTT.

The chain recombines TRBV5-4 with TRBJ2-5; TRBD1 matches 7 bases. The J segment lost 4 bases and the V segment lost 0 bases, leaving 6 bases of the junction unmatched. Germline V lookup: CDR1 SGHNT, CDR2 YYREEE (reference sequence). The CDR3 covers 15 residues. The CDR3 DNA follows: TGTGCCAGCAGCTTGGCCAAGGGGGCGCCAGAGACCCAGTACTTC. It yields the protein CASSLAKGAPETQYF.

J is TRBJ1-1 and V is TRBV4-1; unclear D gene. The V gene's germline CDR1 is MGHRA and CDR2 YSYEKL. V was pared by 3 bases and J by 0 bases, with 11 bases between. The CDR3 has 15 residues. CDR3 sequence (DNA): TGCGCCAGCAGCCAGGGATTGGTACTGAACACTGAAGCTTTCTTT. Its protein product is CASSQGLVLNTEAFF.

This clonotype came up a few times. The junction shows a germline mismatch at one end, possibly a read error. CDR3 protein: CASSLVGREDPEAFF. CDR3 in DNA: TGTGCTAGCAGCTTAGTTGGCAGGGAAGATCCTGAAGCTTTCTTT. The chain recombines TRBV7-7 with TRBJ1-1, with a possible D match to TRBD1 (5 bases). Germline lookup yields CDR1 SSHAT and CDR2 FNYEAQ (reference sequence). This CDR3 has 15 residues.

This clonotype was seen only a few times. J is TRBJ2-1 and V is TRBV6-2 or TRBV6-3; tentatively, D is TRBD1 (5 bases). Trimming shortened V by 2 bases and J by 2 bases, and 13 bases separated the two germline ends. This CDR3 is 16 amino acids long. From germline, CDR1 is MNHEY and CDR2 SVGEGT. CDR3: CASSYISGRPYNEQFF. The CDR3 nucleotides read TGTGCCAGCAGTTACATATCAGGGCGGCCCTACAATGAGCAGTTCTTC.

This clonotype was recorded at least ten times. This chain connects TRBV12-3 or TRBV12-4 to TRBJ2-3; TRBD2 aligns across 8 bases. J was trimmed by 0 bases and V by 1 base; bases with no gene match: 12. CDR3 length: 19 amino acids. The CDR3, as DNA: TGTGCCAGCAGTTTAGTTGTCGGACTAGCCGGATCTAGCACAGATACGCAGTATTTT. It codes for CASSLVVGLAGSSTDTQYF.

This clonotype was detected a few times. This rearrangement joins TRBV30 to TRBJ1-3, with 10 nucleotides matching TRBD1. J lost 0 bases, V lost 2 bases, and 4 bases had no gene match. Germline CDR1 is GTSNPN and CDR2 is SVGIG (reference sequence). CDR3 size: 16 residues. CDR3 in DNA: TGTGCCTGGAGTCCGGGACAGGGGTACTCTGGAAACACCATATATTTT. This translates into CAWSPGQGYSGNTIYF.

The chain employs TRBV2 and TRBJ1-5; weak D call: TRBD1 (5 bases). The germline V gene encodes CDR1 SNHLY and CDR2 FYNNEI. There are 17 residues in the CDR3. Trimming shortened V by 7 bases and J by 0 bases, and 19 bases separated the two germline ends. CDR3 in amino acids: CASNQGESYNSNQPQHF. DNA of the CDR3: TGTGCCAGCAACCAGGGCGAGTCCTATAATAGCAATCAGCCCCAGCATTTT.

This clonotype occurred many times. The J gene is TRBJ1-5, the V gene TRBV4-1, with D perhaps matching TRBD1 (5 bases). The CDR3 sequence is 15 residues long. Germline CDR1 is MGHRA and CDR2 is YSYEKL. With 4 bases removed from V and 1 base from J, the gap between germline ends came to 11 bases. The CDR3 is CASSPWDGSNQPQHF. DNA for the CDR3: TGCGCCAGCAGCCCTTGGGACGGCAGCAATCAGCCCCAGCATTTT.

This clonotype was observed a few times. The V gene is TRBV7-6, the J gene TRBJ2-3, with 8 bases aligning to TRBD1. V dropped 7 bases and J dropped 4; count of bases not matched to a gene: 16. The CDR3 contains 17 residues. Germline V gene data show CDR1 as SGHVS and CDR2 as FNYEAQ. The CDR3: CASKSAWGRGRADTQYF. The CDR3 nucleotides are TGTGCCAGCAAGTCGGCTTGGGGCAGGGGGCGAGCAGATACGCAGTATTTT.

This clonotype has just a few counts. V and J are TRBV24-1 and TRBJ1-1; TRBD1 is a possible D gene (5 bases). Trimming left V 1 base short and J 11 bases short, with 10 bases between. CDR3 length: 12 amino acids. Germline values: CDR1 KGHDR, CDR2 SFDVKD. CDR3 amino acids: CATSDFGHRAFF. CDR3 nucleotides: TGTGCCACCAGTGATTTTGGACATCGGGCTTTCTTT.

The V and J genes are TRBV20-1 and TRBJ1-1, with 8 bases aligning to TRBD1. Germline CDR1 is DFQATT and CDR2 is SNEGSKA (reference sequence). This CDR3 comprises 15 residues. With 0 bases clipped from V and 1 base from J, the junction kept 4 bases outside the gene matches. The CDR3 DNA reads as TGCAGTGCTAGAGACCCTGGACAGGGGAACACTGAAGCTTTCTTT. It encodes CSARDPGQGNTEAFF.

V and J are TRBV6-5 and TRBJ1-2; possibly TRBD1 for D (5 bases). This CDR3 has 18 residues. Germline loops: CDR1 MNHEY, CDR2 SVGAGI. The ends were cut back, 2 bases at V and 0 bases at J, with 19 bases in the middle. CDR3 bases: TGTGCCAGCAGTTACAGCACAAGGGCAGGGAGGGCTAACTATGGCTACACCTTC. It is translated as CASSYSTRAGRANYGYTF.

This chain joins TRBV6-5 and TRBJ2-3, with D hard to call. The ends were cut back, 2 bases at V and 2 bases at J, with 14 bases in the middle. The CDR3 sequence is 16 residues long. CDR1 is MNHEY and CDR2 is SVGAGI in the germline V gene. The CDR3 bases are TGTGCCAGCAGTTACCTTTCGAAGTCCCCCACAGATACGCAGTATTTT. It yields the protein CASSYLSKSPTDTQYF.

This chain's CDR3 is CASSLGRDRVETQYF. DNA of the CDR3: TGTGCCAGCAGCTTAGGGCGGGACAGGGTGGAGACCCAGTACTTC. V gene TRBV11-2 combines with J gene TRBJ2-5; 9 nucleotides agree with TRBD1. Germline V gives CDR1 SGHAT, CDR2 FQNNGV. The CDR3 runs to 15 residues. The V gene end was trimmed by 1 base and the J gene end by 5 bases; junction bases not matched to a gene: 5.

This chain joins TRBV29-1 and TRBJ2-7, with 12 positions matching TRBD2. Germline CDR1 and CDR2: SQVTM and ANQGSEA. Losses at the gene ends were 5 bases for V and 3 bases for J; bases not matched to a gene: 11. The CDR3 contains 16 residues. Here the CDR3 reads CSVCSSGRAPFYEQYF. The DNA of the CDR3 is TGCAGCGTTTGCTCTAGCGGGAGGGCCCCGTTCTACGAGCAGTACTTC.

Many counts were recorded for this clonotype. The chain joins TRBV24-1 to TRBJ2-7, with D possibly being TRBD1 (7 bases). Germline V CDR1 and CDR2: KGHDR, SFDVKD. The ends were cut back, 5 bases at V and 5 bases at J, with 15 bases in the middle. The CDR3 covers 14 residues. Written as DNA, the CDR3 is TGTGCCACCAGTGGGACAGGAGGGACCCACGAGCAGTACTTC. Amino acid sequence: CATSGTGGTHEQYF.

This chain uses TRBV4-2 with TRBJ2-7, with D perhaps matching TRBD2 (6 bases). V lost 1 base, J lost 3 bases, and 16 bases lay in between. The CDR3 spans 16 residues. Germline V lookup: CDR1 LGHNA, CDR2 YNFKEQ. The CDR3 here is CASSQGPGLLGYEQYF. CDR3 bases: TGTGCCAGCAGCCAAGGGCCGGGACTCCTAGGCTACGAGCAGTACTTC.

This clonotype was counted a few times. The CDR3 DNA sequence: TGCAGTGCTAGCGTTGGGTCAGGGGGCACCGGGGAGCTGTTTTTT. Translation gives CSASVGSGGTGELFF. The chain combines TRBV20-1 with TRBJ2-2; 7 nucleotides align to TRBD1. CDR1 and CDR2 (germline): DFQATT, SNEGSKA (reference sequence). This CDR3 spans 15 amino acids. V trimming: 3 bases; J trimming: 4 bases; junction bases outside the gene matches: 8.

This clonotype has more than one count but fewer than ten. This chain connects TRBV2 to TRBJ2-7; D tentatively fits TRBD1 or TRBD2 (5 bases each). Per germline, CDR1 SNHLY and CDR2 FYNNEI. The CDR3 loop spans 14 amino acids. V shed 3 bases and J shed 2 bases, with 11 bases lying between them. The CDR3 reads CASSDGTETYEQYF. For the CDR3, the DNA is TGTGCCAGCAGTGATGGGACGGAAACCTACGAGCAGTACTTC.

Only a few counts were recorded for this clonotype. The V gene is TRBV12-3 or TRBV12-4, the J gene TRBJ1-1; D is unresolved. The CDR3 contains 13 residues. V lost 8 bases and J lost 6, with 16 bases in between. CDR3 amino acids: CASRPEGLPEAFF. Here the CDR3 DNA reads TGTGCCAGCCGCCCCGAGGGCCTCCCTGAAGCTTTCTTT.

This clonotype was detected only a few times. The chain joins TRBV7-3 to TRBJ1-4, with no clear D. V lost 0 bases and J 0 bases, leaving 5 bases between the germline ends. The CDR3 runs 15 residues. Germline V gene data show CDR1 as SGHTA and CDR2 as FQGTGA. DNA of the CDR3: TGTGCCAGCAGCTTAACGGGATCAACTAATGAAAAACTGTTTTTT. This sequence encodes CASSLTGSTNEKLFF. The entire variable domain, with the rest obtained from reference TRBV7-3 and TRBJ1-4, is as follows: GAGVSQTPSNKVTEKGKYVELRCDPISGHTALYWYRQSLGQGPEFLIYFQGTGAADDSGLPNDRFFAVRPEGSVSTLKIQRTERGDSAVYLCASSLTGSTNEKLFFGSGTQLSVL.

The V and J genes are TRBV7-9 and TRBJ1-2; D perhaps matches TRBD1 (6 bases). Trimming cost V 2 bases and J 4 bases, with 17 bases left between them. The CDR3 has 16 residues. From germline, CDR1 is SEHNR and CDR2 FQNEAQ (reference sequence). The CDR3 region is CASSLWRQEGGYGYTF. CDR3 nucleotides: TGTGCCAGCAGCTTATGGAGGCAGGAAGGGGGCTATGGCTACACCTTC.

The gene calls are TRBV10-3 and TRBJ2-7; no definite D call. V was shortened by 3 bases and J by 2 bases, with 11 bases between the two germline ends. This CDR3 region has 14 residues. Looked up from germline, CDR1 is ENHRY and CDR2 is SYGVKD. The CDR3 coding sequence is TGTGCCATCAGTGATATCGTCTCAGCCTACGAGCAGTACTTC. It translates to CAISDIVSAYEQYF.

This clonotype was seen once. This rearrangement joins TRBV24-1 to TRBJ2-5; D perhaps matches TRBD1 (7 bases). With 9 bases removed from V and 1 base from J, the gap between germline ends came to 14 bases. CDR1 and CDR2 from the germline V gene are KGHDR and SFDVKD. CDR3 length: 14 amino acids. The CDR3 here is CATQRRGLQETQYF. CDR3 nucleotide sequence: TGTGCCACCCAAAGGAGGGGGCTCCAAGAGACCCAGTACTTC.

The CDR3 region has the DNA TGTGCCAGCAGCCCCACGACAAAGGCTTATGGCTACACCTTC. Translated: CASSPTTKAYGYTF. The chain joins TRBV5-6 to TRBJ1-2; D remains unclear. The CDR3 extends over 14 amino acids. Deletions cut 4 bases from V and 5 bases from J, with 15 bases between. Looked up from germline, CDR1 is SGHDT and CDR2 is YYEEEE. The whole variable domain, remainder taken from reference TRBV5-6 and TRBJ1-2, is DAGVTQSPTHLIKTRGQQVTLRCSPKSGHDTVSWYQQALGQGPQFIFQYYEEEERQRGNFPDRFSGHQFPNYSSELNVNALLLGDSALYLCASSPTTKAYGYTFGSGTRLTVV.

This clonotype was seen only a few times. The chain carries TRBV4-2 and TRBJ1-1; TRBD1 agrees at 7 bases. The CDR3 length is 12 residues. Looked up from germline, CDR1 is LGHNA and CDR2 is YNFKEQ. V dropped 6 bases and J dropped 8; count of bases not matched to a gene: 6. CDR3 coding DNA: TGTGCCAGCAGTGACAGGGTCAAGGAAGCTTTCTTT. Amino acids: CASSDRVKEAFF.

This clonotype was observed a few times. This chain links TRBV27 with TRBJ2-7; D unresolved. The V and J ends lost 0 bases and 0 bases respectively, with 12 bases between them. CDR3 size: 16 residues. Germline V gene sequence: CDR1 MNHEY, CDR2 SMNVEV (reference sequence). This chain's CDR3 is CASSLSGRPLSYEQYF. The DNA for the CDR3 is TGTGCCAGCAGTTTATCGGGCAGGCCGCTCTCCTACGAGCAGTACTTC.

This clonotype occurred a few times. The chain uses TRBV27 and TRBJ2-1, with D tentatively TRBD2 (5 bases). Germline assignment: CDR1 MNHEY and CDR2 SMNVEV (reference sequence). The CDR3 spans 15 residues. V was clipped by 3 bases and J by 7 bases, with 16 bases between them. The CDR3 coding sequence is TGTGCCAGCAGTTTTGGTCTAGGGAGTTGGAATGAGCAGTTCTTC. It is translated as CASSFGLGSWNEQFF.

This clonotype appeared a few times. CDR3 protein: CASSYSQGGDGYTF. As DNA, the CDR3 is TGTGCCAGCAGTTATAGCCAGGGCGGGGATGGCTACACCTTC. This chain joins TRBV6-5 and TRBJ1-2; the D gene is possibly TRBD1 (5 bases). The CDR3 spans 14 residues. Germline CDR1 is MNHEY and CDR2 is SVGAGI. The V end was cut by 3 bases, the J end by 6 bases, with 14 bases between.